The rows below give T cell receptor beta chains drawn from one sample of a study of molecular identifiers for immune sequencing clone quantification. TCRdb reprocessed the PCR reads via MiXCR and lists one record per CDR3 protein. The data hold over 600,000 distinct CDR3 sequences, with 20% observed a single time. The sequenced sample consisted of naive CD8+ T cells from blood, with Jurkat cell RNA spiked in. These TCRs come from a human donor in good health. Some libraries in this study had Jurkat cell RNA spiked in. Both conserved end residues are part of each CDR3. The order of the fields is V gene, J gene, CDR3 protein.

>TRBV5-1|TRBJ1-5
CARRGRDNQPQHF
>TRBV3-1|TRBJ2-7
CASSQDHPGTSGSYEQYF
>TRBV6-5|TRBJ1-5
CASSSGQGRNQPQHF
>TRBV7-3|TRBJ2-3
CASSLDLKDTQYF
>TRBV14|TRBJ1-2
CASSQEGTASYGYTF
>TRBV2|TRBJ2-7
CASSESVLAGHEQYF
>TRBV13|TRBJ2-1
CASSPEGGSNEQFF
>TRBV24-1|TRBJ2-1
CATSDLRTGANEQFF
>TRBV11-2|TRBJ1-2
CASSLEAIGGDYGYTF
>TRBV3-1|TRBJ1-2
CASSQAENYGYTF
>TRBV9|TRBJ2-7
CASSVDGGGLEQYF
>TRBV6-5|TRBJ2-1
CASSSQGHSSYNEQFF
>TRBV29-1|TRBJ2-3
CSHLKETDTQYF
>TRBV4-3|TRBJ1-5
CASSQDFQGYQPQHF
>TRBV23-1|TRBJ2-4
CASRGQASGGLLWKGRAKNIQYF
>TRBV6-2/TRBV6-3|TRBJ2-5
CASSYDRGRETQYF
>TRBV15|TRBJ2-3
CATSSRLADTQYF
>TRBV19|TRBJ2-7
CASSIKLARSYEQYF
>TRBV30|TRBJ2-7
CAWSASLFTDYSYEQYF
>TRBV7-2|TRBJ2-7
CASSLGSDRRSSYEQYF